This T cell receptor (beta chain) was captured in a study of CD8 T cells in Susac syndrome. Study information: Each patient with Susac syndrome, at the time of blood draw, was therapy-naive, on corticosteroids, or on intravenous immunoglobulin alone.

This clonotype was observed a single time. CDR1 is MGHRA and CDR2 is YSYEKL in the germline V gene. V lost 3 bases and J 7 bases, leaving 17 bases between the germline ends. The CDR3 contains 15 residues. The RNA, about 0.45 to 1 ug, was put through reverse transcription using random hexamers. TCRdb analysed the immunoSEQ multiplex PCR reads with MiXCR anew, one entry per CDR3 protein. This sample has 200,000 or so distinct CDR3 sequences, with almost 96% found just once. V is TRBV4-1 and J is TRBJ2-3, with D perhaps being TRBD1 or TRBD2 (5 bases each). The TCR was taken from a human donor with Susac syndrome. Specimen: CD4+ T cells from PBMCs. The CDR3 protein is CASSHNRQTGNTQYF. The CDR3, as DNA: TGCGCCAGCAGCCATAACAGACAGACGGGGAATACGCAGTATTTT.